This T cell receptor (beta chain) was recovered during a study of glioma-infiltrating T cells. J gave up 5 bases and V 5 bases, and 6 bases lay outside the gene matches. The germline V gene has CDR1 SEHNR and CDR2 FQNEAQ (reference sequence). The CDR3 is made up of 14 amino acids. The iRepertoire nested amplicon-rescue multiplex PCR amplified TCR alpha and beta CDR3s from RNA. Using its own MiXCR run on the multiplex PCR reads, TCRdb lists one record per CDR3 protein. Of under 150,000 distinct CDR3 sequences in the sample, more than 20% were seen once. In its sample, this clonotype was seen a few times.

The sample taken for sequencing was glioma tissue, nonneoplastic brain tissue, or PBMCs (not recorded which). The genes are TRBV7-9 and TRBJ2-1, with TRBD2 matching over 7 bases. This TCR was sampled from a human donor with low-grade glioma or glioblastoma, undergoing nonglioma brain surgery, or in good health (not recorded which). CDR3 in amino acids: CASSVRGEHNEQFF. CDR3 nucleotide sequence: TGTGCCAGCAGCGTTCGGGGGGAGCACAATGAGCAGTTCTTC.